This T cell receptor (beta chain) was recorded in a study of neurological immune-mediated disorders. TCRdb re-analysed the 5' RACE reads in MiXCR, keeping a single row per CDR3 protein. The top ten hold roughly 1.2% of the sample, which has about 82,000 distinct CDR3 sequences, 2% to 3% seen once. V gave up 3 bases and J gave up 1 base; unmatched junction bases: 4. Germline values: CDR1 LGHNA, CDR2 YNFKEQ. This CDR3 is built from 15 residues. This clonotype was found many times. The sequence derives from a woman aged 25 to 45 with multiple sclerosis. The chain recombines TRBV4-2 with TRBJ2-5; TRBD2 aligns across 8 bases. Sequences were obtained from PBMCs. The CDR3 loop reads CASSHSGKPQETQYF. CDR3 in DNA: TGTGCCAGCAGCCATAGCGGGAAGCCCCAAGAGACCCAGTACTTC.